Below, 9 T cell receptor beta chains from the same sample are listed, as sequenced in a study of T-cell reconstitution after alpha-beta-depleted transplantation in children. Preparation of the TCRbeta library used unique molecular identifiers. TCRdb recomputed calls from the PCR reads with MiXCR, one row per CDR3 protein. The top ten hold about 2.2% of the sample, which has some 600,000 distinct CDR3 sequences, around 13% seen once. The starting material was PBMCs, mostly from graft donor cells, obtained 360 days after TCRalphabeta/CD19-depleted stem cell transplant. The receptors come from a male patient between 5 and 17 years old who had a stem cell transplant for acute myeloid leukemia, so the T cells may come from the graft donor.

This chain links TRBV12-3 or TRBV12-4 with TRBJ1-4, with TRBD1 identical over 9 bases. V lost 6 bases and J lost 10; bases outside the gene matches: 9. This CDR3 has 14 amino acids. The CDR3 DNA sequence: TGTGCCAGCAGAACCGGGACAGGGCAGGGAAAACTGTTTTTT. This codes for CASRTGTGQGKLFF.

The V call is TRBV12-3 or TRBV12-4, the J call TRBJ2-3, with 10 nucleotides matching TRBD2. CDR3 length: 15 amino acids. The trim removed 3 bases at V and 6 bases at J, leaving 6 bases unmatched. As DNA, the CDR3 is TGTGCCAGCAGTTTTTTAGCGGGAGGAGTGGATACGCAGTATTTT. It specifies CASSFLAGGVDTQYF.

Many counts were recorded for this clonotype. In DNA, the CDR3 is TGCAGTGCTAGGGGTATTGGCCACACCGGGGAGCTGTTTTTT. Amino acids: CSARGIGHTGELFF. V is TRBV20-1 and J is TRBJ2-2, with no clear D. Per germline, CDR1 DFQATT and CDR2 SNEGSKA (reference sequence). Trimming stripped 3 bases from V and 3 bases from J, with 11 bases between. The length of the CDR3 is 14 residues.

This clonotype has ten or more counts. The gene calls are TRBV7-6 and TRBJ1-1, with D perhaps TRBD1 (6 bases). The germline CDR1 and CDR2 sequences are SGHVS and FNYEAQ. Trimming pared 2 bases from V and 3 bases from J, leaving 7 bases between. This CDR3 region has 13 residues. The DNA for the CDR3 is TGTGCCAGCAGCTTATCAGGGGACACTGAAGCTTTCTTT. Amino acids: CASSLSGDTEAFF.

This clonotype was detected a few times. This chain links TRBV15 with TRBJ2-3, with 14 positions matching TRBD2. After removal of 1 base from V and 6 bases from J, the junction contained 6 bases not matched to a gene. CDR3 length: 17 amino acids. In germline, CDR1 is LNHNV, CDR2 YYDKDF (reference sequence). This CDR3 reads CATSRVRLAGGADTQYF. In DNA, the CDR3 is TGTGCCACCAGCAGAGTTCGACTAGCGGGAGGGGCGGATACGCAGTATTTT. Full variable domain (rest looked up from reference TRBV15 and TRBJ2-3): DAMVIQNPRYQVTQFGKPVTLSCSQTLNHNVMYWYQQKSSQAPKLLFHYYDKDFNNEADTPDNFQSRRPNTSFCFLDIRSPGLGDTAMYLCATSRVRLAGGADTQYFGPGTRLTVL.

The rearrangement uses TRBV5-6 and TRBJ1-5; 8 nucleotides line up with TRBD1. CDR1 SGHDT and CDR2 YYEEEE come from the germline V gene. CDR3 length equals 18 residues. J gave up 5 bases and V 0 bases, and 13 bases lay outside the gene matches. The DNA for the CDR3 is TGTGCCAGCAGCTTGGGCAGGGGGCCCAAAAAGGGTTATCAGCCCCAGCATTTT. It translates to CASSLGRGPKKGYQPQHF.

CDR3 DNA: TGCGCCAGCAGCTTGGTAGCGACTGGAGCAAATGAGCAGTTCTTC. Translated: CASSLVATGANEQFF. V gene TRBV5-1 combines with J gene TRBJ2-1, with D maybe TRBD2 (5 bases). Trimming took off 0 bases at V and 7 bases at J, with 14 bases between the two ends. This CDR3 contains 15 residues. Germline assignment: CDR1 SGHRS and CDR2 YFSETQ. Complete variable domain (other parts from reference TRBV5-1 and TRBJ2-1): KAGVTQTPRYLIKTRGQQVTLSCSPISGHRSVSWYQQTPGQGLQFLFEYFSETQRNKGNFPGRFSGRQFSNSRSEMNVSTLELGDSALYLCASSLVATGANEQFFGPGTRLTVL.

This clonotype was seen more than once but under ten times. J is TRBJ1-4 and V is TRBV12-3 or TRBV12-4, with no clear D. This CDR3 comprises 13 residues. Trimming took off 3 bases at V and 8 bases at J, with 10 bases between the two ends. The CDR3 region is CASSFGVGEKLFF. DNA for the CDR3: TGTGCCAGCAGTTTCGGGGTGGGCGAAAAACTGTTTTTT.

The chain recombines TRBV7-6 with TRBJ2-1; possible D gene TRBD2, 6 bases. V lost 5 bases to trimming and J lost 7 bases, with 18 bases between them. Per the germline V gene, CDR1 is SGHVS and CDR2 is FNYEAQ. This CDR3 comprises 15 residues. This CDR3 reads CASSMDSRGTNEQFF. The CDR3 DNA follows: TGTGCCAGCAGCATGGACTCACGGGGGACGAATGAGCAGTTCTTC. Drawing the rest from reference TRBV7-6 and TRBJ2-1, the complete variable domain is GAGVSQSPRYKVTKRGQDVALRCDPISGHVSLYWYRQALGQGPEFLTYFNYEAQQDKSGLPNDRFSAERPEGSISTLTIQRTEQRDSAMYRCASSMDSRGTNEQFFGPGTRLTVL.